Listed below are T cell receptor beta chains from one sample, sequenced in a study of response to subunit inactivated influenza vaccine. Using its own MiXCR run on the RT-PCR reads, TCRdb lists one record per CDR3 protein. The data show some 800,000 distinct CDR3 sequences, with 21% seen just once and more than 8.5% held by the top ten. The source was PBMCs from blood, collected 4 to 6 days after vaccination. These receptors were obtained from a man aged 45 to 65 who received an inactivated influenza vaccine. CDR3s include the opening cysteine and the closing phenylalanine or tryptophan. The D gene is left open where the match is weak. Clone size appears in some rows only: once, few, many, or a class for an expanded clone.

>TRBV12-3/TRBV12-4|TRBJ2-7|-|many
CASSLGGRGSYEQYF
TGTGCCAGCAGTTTAGGAGGAAGGGGATCGTACGAGCAGTACTTC
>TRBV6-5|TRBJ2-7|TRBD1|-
CASSYSDGTDYEQYF
TGTGCCAGCAGTTACTCTGACGGGACAGACTACGAGCAGTACTTC
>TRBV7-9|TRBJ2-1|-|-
CASSLIEGSYNEQFF
TGTGCCAGCAGCTTAATCGAGGGTTCCTACAATGAGCAGTTCTTC
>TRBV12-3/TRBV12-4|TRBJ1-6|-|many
CASSFMEDSPLHF
TGTGCCAGCAGTTTTATGGAAGACTCACCCCTCCACTTT
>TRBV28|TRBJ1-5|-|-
CASTPLGGNQPQHF
TGTGCCAGCACACCCCTCGGTGGCAATCAGCCCCAGCATTTT
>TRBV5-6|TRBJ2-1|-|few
CASSLGGLRAYNEQFF
TGTGCCAGCAGCTTGGGGGGTTTGCGGGCCTACAATGAGCAGTTCTTC
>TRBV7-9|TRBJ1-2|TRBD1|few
CASSLEGTGGGYTF
TGTGCCAGCAGCTTAGAGGGGACAGGGGGCGGCTACACCTTC
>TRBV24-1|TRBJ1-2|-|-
CATSSPDTRFYHLYTF
TGTGCCACCAGTTCCCCGGACACCCGTTTTTATCATCTCTACACCTTC
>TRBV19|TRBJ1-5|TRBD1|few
CASREDRGGFQPQHF
TGTGCCAGTAGAGAAGACAGGGGAGGCTTTCAGCCCCAGCATTTT
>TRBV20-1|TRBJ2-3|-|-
CSARVWGSSTDTQYF
TGCAGTGCTAGAGTTTGGGGCAGTAGCACAGATACGCAGTATTTT